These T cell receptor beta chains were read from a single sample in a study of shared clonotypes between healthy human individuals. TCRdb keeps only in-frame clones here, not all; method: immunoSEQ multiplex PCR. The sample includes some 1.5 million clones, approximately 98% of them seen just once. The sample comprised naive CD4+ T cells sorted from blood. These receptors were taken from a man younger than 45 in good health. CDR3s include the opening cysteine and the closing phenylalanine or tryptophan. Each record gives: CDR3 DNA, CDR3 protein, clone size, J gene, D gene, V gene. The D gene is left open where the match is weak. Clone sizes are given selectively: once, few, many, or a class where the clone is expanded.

TGTGCCAGCAAAATGACTAGCGGGAGGGTTCCAGATACGCAGTATTTT CASKMTSGRVPDTQYF once TRBJ2-3 TRBD2 TRBV2
TGCAGCGTTTTTTCGGAGAACACTGAAGCTTTCTTT CSVFSENTEAFF . TRBJ1-1 . TRBV29-1
TGTGCCAGCAGAGGCTCTTTGAACACTGAAGCTTTCTTT CASRGSLNTEAFF . TRBJ1-1 . TRBV6-5
TGTGCCAGCAGTCCTAGAGGGACCGAACATAGGAAAGCTTTCTTT CASSPRGTEHRKAFF once TRBJ1-1 . TRBV28
TGTGCCAGCTCTTCTCCGACCGGGACAGGGTCCGACGAGCAGTACTTC CASSSPTGTGSDEQYF . TRBJ2-7 TRBD1 TRBV28
TGCGCCAGCAGCTTGGCGACAGGGAACCAAGAGACCCAGTACTTC CASSLATGNQETQYF . TRBJ2-5 TRBD1 TRBV5-1
TGTGCCAGCAGCGCCCAATACCCAAGGGCCCCTCAGTCCACAGATACGCAGTATTTT CASSAQYPRAPQSTDTQYF . TRBJ2-3 . TRBV9
TGTGCCAGCAGCACCCAGGACGGCTACGAGCAGTACTTC CASSTQDGYEQYF . TRBJ2-7 . TRBV7-2
TGCAGCGTTTGGATCGTATCTGCTATTAGCACAGATACGCAGTATTTT CSVWIVSAISTDTQYF once TRBJ2-3 . TRBV29-1
TGTGCCAGCAGCGGGACTAGCGGGAGTTATAATGAGCAGTTCTTC CASSGTSGSYNEQFF . TRBJ2-1 TRBD2 TRBV2
TGCAGCGCGGGACTAGCGGGAGGTTCCTACAATGAGCAGTTCTTC CSAGLAGGSYNEQFF once TRBJ2-1 TRBD2 TRBV29-1
TGCGCCGCATGGGACAGGGGGCTCGGAAACACCATATATTTT CAAWDRGLGNTIYF . TRBJ1-3 TRBD1 TRBV5-1
TGCGCCAGCAGCGCAGACTCCTACGAGCAGTACTTC CASSADSYEQYF . TRBJ2-7 . TRBV5-1
TGTGCCAGCAGCCGAACTAGCGGGAGGGAATACGAGCAGTACTTC CASSRTSGREYEQYF . TRBJ2-7 TRBD2 TRBV7-3
TGTGCCAGCAGCCCTACGTCGGGACCGGGATACGAGCAGTACTTC CASSPTSGPGYEQYF . TRBJ2-7 . TRBV7-9
TGTGCCAGCAGCTTAGTTAGGACTGAATACGAGCAGTACTTC CASSLVRTEYEQYF . TRBJ2-7 . TRBV7-8
TGTGCCAGTAGTACCAGGGTTCCCGGGGAGCTGTTTTTT CASSTRVPGELFF . TRBJ2-2 . TRBV19
TGTGCCAGCTCATCCTTCTCCCCTCCAAGAGATACGCAGTATTTT CASSSFSPPRDTQYF . TRBJ2-3 . TRBV18
TGCACCAGCAGCCCCGGGACTCGACGCTCCTACAATGAGCAGTTCTTC CTSSPGTRRSYNEQFF . TRBJ2-1 . TRBV1
TGTGCCAGTAGTATGTCCGCGTCCCAAGAGACCCAGTACTTC CASSMSASQETQYF . TRBJ2-5 . TRBV19
TGCGCCAGCAGCCAAGTTGGGGGGGACTTTAGGTACAATGAGCAGTTCTTC CASSQVGGDFRYNEQFF . TRBJ2-1 TRBD2 TRBV4-3
TGTGCCGTTCAATTCGGGGGTCGCACCACAGATACGCAGTATTTT CAVQFGGRTTDTQYF . TRBJ2-3 . TRBV6-1
TGTGCCAGCAGCTTAGGAAGGTACAATGAGCAGTTCTTC CASSLGRYNEQFF once TRBJ2-1 . TRBV11-1
TGTGCCAGCAGCCTCCGACAGGGGGCTCTGGGGCAGTACTTC CASSLRQGALGQYF . TRBJ2-7 TRBD1 TRBV6-6
TGCGCCAGCAGTGAGTCGATCGGGAGAGGCTACAATGAGCAGTTCTTC CASSESIGRGYNEQFF . TRBJ2-1 . TRBV10-2
TGTGCCAGCTCACCTCTTGGAGGGGAGGCTGGCTACACCTTC CASSPLGGEAGYTF . TRBJ1-2 . TRBV18
TGCGCCAGCAGAACCTTGGGGGGAAGTATGAACACTGAAGCTTTCTTT CASRTLGGSMNTEAFF . TRBJ1-1 . TRBV5-1
TGTGCCAGCAGTGCCCACCACAGGGGCGGCTTAATAAATCAGCCCCAGCATTTT CASSAHHRGGLINQPQHF . TRBJ1-5 TRBD1 TRBV6-1
TGTGCCAGCTCACCCAACAGTAATAGCAATCAGCCCCAGCATTTT CASSPNSNSNQPQHF . TRBJ1-5 . TRBV18
TGTGCCAGCAGCCCAGGACTGCAAGAGACCCAGTACTTC CASSPGLQETQYF . TRBJ2-5 . TRBV11-3
TGTGCCAGCTCACCAGCTAGCGGTGGGACCGGGGAGCTGTTTTTT CASSPASGGTGELFF . TRBJ2-2 TRBD2 TRBV18
TGTGCCAGCAGCCTAGCGGGAGGTAATACGCAGTATTTT CASSLAGGNTQYF . TRBJ2-3 TRBD2 TRBV14
TGCAGCGTTGAAACCGGGGGGCCGAGAACTGAAGCTTTCTTT CSVETGGPRTEAFF . TRBJ1-1 . TRBV29-1
TGTGCCAGCAGCTTAGTCCGCTCCTACGAGCAGTACTTC CASSLVRSYEQYF . TRBJ2-7 . TRBV7-2
TGTGCCAGCACCTCATACGCACAGGGCTCCTACGAGCAGTACTTC CASTSYAQGSYEQYF . TRBJ2-7 . TRBV28
TGCAGTGCTAACTCACAAGAGACCCAGTACTTC CSANSQETQYF . TRBJ2-5 . TRBV20-1
TGTGCCAGCAGCTTAGGATCGCAGATCTATGAGCAGTTCTTC CASSLGSQIYEQFF . TRBJ2-1 . TRBV7-9
TGTGCCAGCAGCCCAGGTAAACGAGGCACGGATGAAAAACTGTTTTTT CASSPGKRGTDEKLFF . TRBJ1-4 . TRBV28
TGTGCCAGCTCACCTACAGGGCGCCAAACTCAGCCCCAGCATTTT CASSPTGRQTQPQHF . TRBJ1-5 . TRBV18
TGTGCCAGCAGCGTCGACAGGGTGGTCAATGAGCAGTTCTTC CASSVDRVVNEQFF once TRBJ2-1 TRBD1 TRBV9
TGTGCCAGCTCACCCTACAGACTTAGAGAGGGGTCCGAGCAGTACTTC CASSPYRLREGSEQYF . TRBJ2-7 . TRBV18
TGTGCCAGCAGCTTAGTACAGGGCACTGAAGCTTTCTTT CASSLVQGTEAFF . TRBJ1-1 . TRBV7-9
TGTGCCAGCAGCTCAGCGGGAGGGAGCTACAATGAGCAGTTCTTC CASSSAGGSYNEQFF . TRBJ2-1 TRBD2 TRBV6-5
TGTGCCTGGAGTCAAGGGGTTGGCTACACCTTC CAWSQGVGYTF . TRBJ1-2 . TRBV30
TGCGCCAGCAGTTGGGGGCTAGGACAGCCCCAGCATTTT CASSWGLGQPQHF . TRBJ1-5 . TRBV10-2
TGTGCCAGCTCAACAACCGGGAACACCGGGGAGCTGTTTTTT CASSTTGNTGELFF . TRBJ2-2 . TRBV18
TGTGCCAGCAGCCGTGACAGGGATTCCTACGAGCAGTACTTC CASSRDRDSYEQYF . TRBJ2-7 TRBD1 TRBV7-9